This T cell receptor (beta chain) stems from a study of OX40 agonist ivuxolimab in advanced cancers. Study-wide context: Dose-escalation cases comprised hepatocellular carcinoma, melanoma, renal cell or head and neck cancer. Study results and caveats: In the 0.1 to 3.0 mg/kg range, CD4+ and CD8+ blood T cells had expanded clonally by week 6. Determination of antigen specificity was not performed for the expanded peripheral T cells.

The CDR3 spans 14 residues. Trimming left V 5 bases short and J 0 bases short, with 10 bases between. Germline CDR1 SEHNR, CDR2 FQNEAQ (reference sequence). This clone has just one count. What it recognizes is unknown. The same CDR3 arises from other DNA sequences in this sample as well. Repertoires were generated with immunoSEQ multiplex PCR, while TCRdb's copy carries only in-frame clones and drops some. The repertoire holds some 11,000 clones, with about 74% as singletons. This TCR was recovered from an adult with an advanced solid tumor such as melanoma, head and neck, liver or kidney cancer. Material: CD4+ or CD8+ T cells sorted from blood, obtained in a trial of the OX40 agonist ivuxolimab. The J gene is TRBJ2-5, the V gene TRBV7-9, with D perhaps TRBD1 (5 bases). CDR3 loop: CASSLTEYQETQYF. For the CDR3, the DNA is TGTGCCAGCAGCCTGACAGAGTACCAAGAGACCCAGTACTTC.